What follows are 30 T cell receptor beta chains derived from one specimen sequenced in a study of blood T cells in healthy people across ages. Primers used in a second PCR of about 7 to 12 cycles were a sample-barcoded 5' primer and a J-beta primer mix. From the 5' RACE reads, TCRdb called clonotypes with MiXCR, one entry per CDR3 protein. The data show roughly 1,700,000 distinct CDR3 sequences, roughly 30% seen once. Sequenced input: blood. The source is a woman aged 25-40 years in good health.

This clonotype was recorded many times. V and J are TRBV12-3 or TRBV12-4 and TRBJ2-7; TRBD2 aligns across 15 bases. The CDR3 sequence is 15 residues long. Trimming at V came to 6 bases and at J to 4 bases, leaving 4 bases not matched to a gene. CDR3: CASSWGTSGRYEQYF. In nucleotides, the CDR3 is TGTGCCAGCAGCTGGGGGACTAGCGGGAGGTACGAGCAGTACTTC.

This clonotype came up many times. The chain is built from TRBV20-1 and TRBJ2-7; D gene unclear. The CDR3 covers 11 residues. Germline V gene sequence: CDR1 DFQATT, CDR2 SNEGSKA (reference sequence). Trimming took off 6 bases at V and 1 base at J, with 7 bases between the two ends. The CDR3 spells CSATPSYEQYF. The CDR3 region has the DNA TGCAGTGCAACCCCGTCCTACGAGCAGTACTTC.

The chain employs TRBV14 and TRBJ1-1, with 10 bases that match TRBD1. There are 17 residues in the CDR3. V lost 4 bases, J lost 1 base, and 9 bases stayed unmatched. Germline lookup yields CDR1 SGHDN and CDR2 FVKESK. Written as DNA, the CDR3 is TGTGCCAGCAGCCCCTTGGGGGACAGGGGCAGGAACACTGAAGCTTTCTTT. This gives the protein CASSPLGDRGRNTEAFF.

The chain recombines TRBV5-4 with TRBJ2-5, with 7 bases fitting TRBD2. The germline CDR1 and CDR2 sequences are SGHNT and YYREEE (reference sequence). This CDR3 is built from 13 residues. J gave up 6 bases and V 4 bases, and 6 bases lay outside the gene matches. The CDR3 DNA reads TGTGCCAGCAGCGGGGCGGGGGAAAAGACCCAGTACTTC. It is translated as CASSGAGEKTQYF.

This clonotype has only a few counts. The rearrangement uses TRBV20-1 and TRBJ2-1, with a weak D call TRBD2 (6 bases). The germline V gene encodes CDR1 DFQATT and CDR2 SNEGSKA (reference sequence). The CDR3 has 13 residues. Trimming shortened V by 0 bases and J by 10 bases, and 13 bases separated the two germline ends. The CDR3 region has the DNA TGCAGTGCTAGAGACCTTACTAGCTACGAGCAGTTCTTC. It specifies CSARDLTSYEQFF.

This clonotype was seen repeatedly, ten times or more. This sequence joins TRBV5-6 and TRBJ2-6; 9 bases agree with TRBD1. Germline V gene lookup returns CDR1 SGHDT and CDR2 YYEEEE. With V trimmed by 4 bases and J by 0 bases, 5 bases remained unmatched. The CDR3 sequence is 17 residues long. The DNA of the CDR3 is TGTGCCAGCAGCACAGGGACAGGGTCCTCTGGGGCCAACGTCCTGACTTTC. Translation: CASSTGTGSSGANVLTF.

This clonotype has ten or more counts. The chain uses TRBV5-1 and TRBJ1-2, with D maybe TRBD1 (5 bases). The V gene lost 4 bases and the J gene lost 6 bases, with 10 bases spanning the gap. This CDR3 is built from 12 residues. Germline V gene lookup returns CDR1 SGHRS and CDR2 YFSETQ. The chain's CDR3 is CASSRDGDGYTF. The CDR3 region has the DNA TGCGCCAGCAGCCGGGACGGGGATGGCTACACCTTC.

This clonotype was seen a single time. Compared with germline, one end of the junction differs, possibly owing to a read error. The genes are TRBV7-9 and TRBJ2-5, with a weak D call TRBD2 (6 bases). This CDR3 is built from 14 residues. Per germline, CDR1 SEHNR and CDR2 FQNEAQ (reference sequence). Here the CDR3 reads CASSFIAAQETQHF. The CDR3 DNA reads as TGTGCCAGCAGCTTTATAGCGGCACAAGAGACCCAGCACTTC.

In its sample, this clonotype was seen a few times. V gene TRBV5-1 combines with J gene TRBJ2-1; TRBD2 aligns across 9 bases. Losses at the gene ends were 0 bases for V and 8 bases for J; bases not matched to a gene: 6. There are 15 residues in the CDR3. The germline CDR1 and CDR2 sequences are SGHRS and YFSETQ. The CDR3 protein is CASSLEGSGSDEQFF. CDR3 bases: TGCGCCAGCAGCTTGGAGGGTAGCGGGAGCGATGAGCAGTTCTTC.

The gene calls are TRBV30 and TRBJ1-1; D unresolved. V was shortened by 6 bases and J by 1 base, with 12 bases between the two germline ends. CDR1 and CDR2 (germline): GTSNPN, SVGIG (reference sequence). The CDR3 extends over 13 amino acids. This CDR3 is CACMVMGNTEAFF. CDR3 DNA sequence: TGTGCCTGCATGGTTATGGGGAACACTGAAGCTTTCTTT.

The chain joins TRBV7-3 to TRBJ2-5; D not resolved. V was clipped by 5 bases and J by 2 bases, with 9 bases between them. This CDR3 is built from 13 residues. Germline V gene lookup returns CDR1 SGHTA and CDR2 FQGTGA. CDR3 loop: CASSQNQQETQYF. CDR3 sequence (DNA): TGTGCCAGCAGCCAGAACCAACAAGAGACCCAGTACTTC.

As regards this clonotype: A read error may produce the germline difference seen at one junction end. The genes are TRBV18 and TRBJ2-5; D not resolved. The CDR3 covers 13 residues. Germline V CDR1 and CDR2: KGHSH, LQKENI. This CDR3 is CACSLPSQETQYF. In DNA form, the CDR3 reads TGTGCCTGCTCACTACCTTCCCAAGAGACCCAGTACTTC.

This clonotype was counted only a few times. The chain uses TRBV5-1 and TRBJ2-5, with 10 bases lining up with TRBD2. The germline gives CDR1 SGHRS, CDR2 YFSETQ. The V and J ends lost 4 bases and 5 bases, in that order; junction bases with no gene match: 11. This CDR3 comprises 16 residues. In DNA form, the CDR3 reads TGCGCCAGCAGCCCAAGCGGGGGGGCTCTCCCCGAGACCCAGTACTTC. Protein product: CASSPSGGALPETQYF.

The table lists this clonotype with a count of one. CDR3 amino acids: CASVEQGRETQYF. In DNA form, the CDR3 reads TGCGCCAGTGTAGAACAGGGGAGAGAGACCCAGTACTTC. The chain is built from TRBV5-1 and TRBJ2-5; TRBD1 matches at 7 bases. V was pared by 8 bases and J by 4 bases, with 8 bases of the junction left unmatched. The length of the CDR3 is 13 residues. Germline loops: CDR1 SGHRS, CDR2 YFSETQ.

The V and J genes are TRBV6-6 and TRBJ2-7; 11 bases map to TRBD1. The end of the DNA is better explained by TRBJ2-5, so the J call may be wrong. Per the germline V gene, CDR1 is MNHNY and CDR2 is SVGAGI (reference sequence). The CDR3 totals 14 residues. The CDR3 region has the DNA TGTGCCAGCAGGAAGGGACAGGGGGTTGAGACCCAGTACTTC. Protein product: CASRKGQGVETQYF.

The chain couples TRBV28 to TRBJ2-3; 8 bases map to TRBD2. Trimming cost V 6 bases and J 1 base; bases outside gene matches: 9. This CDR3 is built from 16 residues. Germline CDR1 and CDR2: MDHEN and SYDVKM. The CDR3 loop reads CASRTGGGHRTDTQYF. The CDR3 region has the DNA TGTGCCAGCAGAACCGGGGGGGGCCACCGCACAGATACGCAGTATTTT.

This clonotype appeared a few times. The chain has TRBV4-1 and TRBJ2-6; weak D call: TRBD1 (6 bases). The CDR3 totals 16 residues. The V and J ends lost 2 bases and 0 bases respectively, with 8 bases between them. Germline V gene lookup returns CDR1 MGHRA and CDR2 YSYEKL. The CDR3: CASSQQGYSGANVLTF. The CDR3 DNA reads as TGCGCCAGCAGCCAACAGGGGTACTCTGGGGCCAACGTCCTGACTTTC.

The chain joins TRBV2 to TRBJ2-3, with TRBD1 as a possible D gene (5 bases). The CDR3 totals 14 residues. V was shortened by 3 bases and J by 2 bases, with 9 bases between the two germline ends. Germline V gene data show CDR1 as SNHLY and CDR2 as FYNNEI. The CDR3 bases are TGTGCCAGCAGTGAGGGGCATAACACAGATACGCAGTATTTT. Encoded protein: CASSEGHNTDTQYF.

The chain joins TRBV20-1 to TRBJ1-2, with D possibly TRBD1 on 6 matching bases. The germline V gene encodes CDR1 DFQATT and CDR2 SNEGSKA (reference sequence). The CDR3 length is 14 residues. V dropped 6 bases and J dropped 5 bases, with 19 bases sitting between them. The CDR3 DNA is TGCAGTGCACCCTCGACAGGTGCCGGGTATGGCTACACCTTC. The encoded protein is CSAPSTGAGYGYTF.

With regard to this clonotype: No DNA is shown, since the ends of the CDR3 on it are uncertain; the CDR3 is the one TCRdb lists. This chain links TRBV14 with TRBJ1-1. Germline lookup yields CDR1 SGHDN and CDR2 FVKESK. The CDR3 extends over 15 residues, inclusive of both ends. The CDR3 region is CASSQDWGAGTATFF.

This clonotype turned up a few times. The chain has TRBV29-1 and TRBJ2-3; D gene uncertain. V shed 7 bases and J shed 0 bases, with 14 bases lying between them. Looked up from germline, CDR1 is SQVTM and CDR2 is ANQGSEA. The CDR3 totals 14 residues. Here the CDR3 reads CSGAGASSTDTQYF. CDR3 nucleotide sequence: TGCAGCGGGGCCGGCGCGTCGAGCACAGATACGCAGTATTTT.

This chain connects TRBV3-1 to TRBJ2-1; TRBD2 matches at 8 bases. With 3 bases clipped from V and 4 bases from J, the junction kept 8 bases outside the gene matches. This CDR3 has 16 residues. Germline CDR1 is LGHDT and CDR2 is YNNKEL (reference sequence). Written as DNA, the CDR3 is TGTGCCAGCAGCCATGGAGCGGGAGACGTGTACAATGAGCAGTTCTTC. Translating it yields CASSHGAGDVYNEQFF.

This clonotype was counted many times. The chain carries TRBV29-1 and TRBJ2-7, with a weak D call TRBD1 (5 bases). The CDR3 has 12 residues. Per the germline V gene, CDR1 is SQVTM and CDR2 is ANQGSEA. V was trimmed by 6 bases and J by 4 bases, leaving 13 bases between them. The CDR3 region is CSVRQTNYEQYF. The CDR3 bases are TGCAGCGTCCGACAGACGAATTACGAGCAGTACTTC.

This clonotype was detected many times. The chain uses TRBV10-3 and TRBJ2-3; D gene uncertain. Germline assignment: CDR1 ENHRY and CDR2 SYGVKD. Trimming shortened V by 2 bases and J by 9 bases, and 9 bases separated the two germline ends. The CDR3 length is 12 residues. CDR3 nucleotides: TGTGCCATCAGTGAGCAAGAGGACACGCAGTATTTT. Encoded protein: CAISEQEDTQYF.

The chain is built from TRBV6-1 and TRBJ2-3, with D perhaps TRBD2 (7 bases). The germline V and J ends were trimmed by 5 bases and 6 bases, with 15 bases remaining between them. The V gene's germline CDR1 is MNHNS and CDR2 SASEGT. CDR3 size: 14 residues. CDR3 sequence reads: CASSQGGGGDTQYF. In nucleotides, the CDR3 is TGTGCCAGCAGTCAAGGGGGGGGCGGCGATACGCAGTATTTT.

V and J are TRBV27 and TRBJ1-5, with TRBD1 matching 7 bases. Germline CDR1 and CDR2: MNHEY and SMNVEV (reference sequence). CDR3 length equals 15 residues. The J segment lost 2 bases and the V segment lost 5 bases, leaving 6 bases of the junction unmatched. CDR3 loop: CASSKNTGGNQPQHF. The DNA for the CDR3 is TGTGCCAGCAGTAAAAATACAGGGGGCAATCAGCCCCAGCATTTT.

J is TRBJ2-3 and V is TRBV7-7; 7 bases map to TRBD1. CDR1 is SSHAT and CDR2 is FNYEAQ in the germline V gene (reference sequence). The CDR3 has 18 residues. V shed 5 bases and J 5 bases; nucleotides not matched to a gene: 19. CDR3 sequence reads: CASSRAAGTDISQDTQYF. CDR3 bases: TGTGCCAGCAGCAGGGCTGCAGGGACAGATATTTCCCAAGATACGCAGTATTTT.

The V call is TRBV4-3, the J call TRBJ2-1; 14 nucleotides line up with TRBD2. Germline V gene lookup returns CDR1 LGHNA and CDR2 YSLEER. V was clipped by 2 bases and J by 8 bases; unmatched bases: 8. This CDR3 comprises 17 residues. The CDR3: CASSQFPGTSGGDEQFF. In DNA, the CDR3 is TGCGCCAGCAGCCAATTCCCCGGGACTAGCGGGGGTGATGAGCAGTTCTTC.

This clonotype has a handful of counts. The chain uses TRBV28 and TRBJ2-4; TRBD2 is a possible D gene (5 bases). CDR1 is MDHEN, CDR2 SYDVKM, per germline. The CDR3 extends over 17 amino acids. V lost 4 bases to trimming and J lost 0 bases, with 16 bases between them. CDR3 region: CASSSTLGSLAKNIQYF. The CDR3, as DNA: TGTGCCAGCAGTTCCACGTTGGGGAGCTTAGCCAAAAACATTCAGTACTTC.

The CDR3 nucleotides read TGTGCCAGCTCACCAACCGGCGGGGGGGGAGATACGCAGTATTTT. It is translated as CASSPTGGGGDTQYF. The rearrangement joins TRBV18 to TRBJ2-3, with 9 bases lining up with TRBD2. V dropped 2 bases and J dropped 5; count of bases not matched to a gene: 5. CDR3 size: 15 residues. The germline V gene has CDR1 KGHSH and CDR2 LQKENI.